This T cell receptor beta chain comes out of a study of blood T cell repertoires in COVID-19. Study summary: Whether acute or convalescent, the COVID-19 samples came from the United States, Italy and Spain. T cells, B-cell-depleted T cells, or PBMCs provided the cDNA or gDNA that served as material.

With 1 base clipped from V and 6 bases from J, the junction kept 5 bases outside the gene matches. Per the germline V gene, CDR1 is LGHNA and CDR2 is YSLEER. This CDR3 has 15 residues. Across over 20 US areas, participants ranged in age from about 18 to 89 years. The assay was immunoSEQ multiplex PCR, and TCRdb's table has in-frame clones only and misses some. The sample includes 150,000 to 200,000 clones, about 77% of them seen just once. This clonotype was sampled from a woman aged 45-65 years with acute COVID-19. Material: PBMCs or T cells enriched from blood (not recorded which). J is TRBJ2-1 and V is TRBV4-3, with 8 nucleotides matching TRBD1. CDR3 protein: CASSQADREANEQFF. The CDR3 coding sequence is TGCGCCAGCAGCCAAGCGGACAGGGAGGCCAATGAGCAGTTCTTC.